This T cell receptor (beta chain) was sequenced in a study of regulatory T cells in long-lasting Graves disease. The overall study: The study enrolled newly diagnosed Graves' patients on antithyroid drugs under 3 months.

CDR1 and CDR2 from the germline V gene are DFQATT and SNEGSKA (reference sequence). J was trimmed by 6 bases and V by 4 bases; bases with no gene match: 9. The CDR3 extends over 13 amino acids. This clonotype was observed a handful of times. In this CDR3 the conserved last residue, phenylalanine or tryptophan, is missing, so a read error is likely. Specified time point: newly diagnosed GD, antithyroid drugs for less than 3 months. TCR sequences were obtained from RNA taken from PBMCs. Construction of TCR beta libraries relied on iRepertoire HTBI primers and on Arm-PCR targeting CDR3 regions. TCRdb itself ran the multiplex PCR reads through MiXCR, one entry per CDR3 protein. This sample carries under 450,000 distinct CDR3 sequences, 16% of them seen once, and the ten largest clones take about 19%. This sample also appeared in a second study, on T cells in Graves' hyperthyroidism and ophthalmopathy.

The chain couples TRBV20-1 to TRBJ2-7, with 7 bases matching TRBD2. The clonotype originates from a woman younger than 35 with Graves disease. Here the sequenced sample was peripheral blood mononuclear cells (PBMCs), taken at new diagnosis, from a patient treated with antithyroid drugs. In nucleotides, the CDR3 is TGCAGTGCTACCACATGGGCTAGCGGCGAGCAGTACTAC. Residues: CSATTWASGEQYY.